This is a list of T cell receptor beta chains from one sample in a study of T cells in localized non-small cell lung cancer. TCRdb's table, derived via immunoSEQ multiplex PCR, lists solely in-frame clones and lacks some. The data hold more than 70,000 clones, with roughly 81% observed a single time. The starting material was peripheral blood, obtained before any cancer treatment. These receptors all stem from a man aged 40-75 years with stage I lung adenocarcinoma. CDR3s include the opening cysteine and the closing phenylalanine or tryptophan. D genes are given only for firm matches. Clone size appears in some rows only: once, few, many, or a class for an expanded clone.

clone size	J gene	D gene	V gene	CDR3 DNA	CDR3 protein
.	TRBJ2-4	.	TRBV4-1	TGCGCCAGCAGCCAAGTAGCTAACTGGAAAAACATTCAGTACTTC	CASSQVANWKNIQYF
.	TRBJ2-2	TRBD2	TRBV19	TGTGCCAGTAGTACTAGCGGGGGGGGCCACACCGGGGAGCTGTTTTTT	CASSTSGGGHTGELFF
.	TRBJ2-5	TRBD2	TRBV6-5	TGTGCCAGCAGTTACTGGCGGAGCGGGACCCAAGAGACCCAGTACTTC	CASSYWRSGTQETQYF
.	TRBJ2-5	TRBD2	TRBV6-6	TGTGCCAGCAGGCAGACTAGCGGGGCCCAAGAGACCCAGTACTTC	CASRQTSGAQETQYF
.	TRBJ2-7	TRBD1	TRBV5-5	TGTGCCAGCAGCGAGGGACAGGGGGCGGGGGAGCAGTACTTC	CASSEGQGAGEQYF
.	TRBJ1-6	.	TRBV4-1	TGCGCCAGCAGCCAAGGCGCCTCCGGCGACTATAATTCACCCCTCCACTTT	CASSQGASGDYNSPLHF
.	TRBJ2-5	TRBD2	TRBV7-9	TGTGCCAGCAGCCCCGGGGGGGGGTTGGAAGAGACCCAGTACTTC	CASSPGGGLEETQYF
.	TRBJ2-1	.	TRBV6-6	TGTGCCAGCAGAGAGGCCCGGCGGAACAATGAGCAGTTCTTC	CASREARRNNEQFF
few	TRBJ1-5	TRBD1	TRBV28	TGTGCCAGCAGTTCGGCCGGGACAGGGATGCGGCCCCAGCATTTT	CASSSAGTGMRPQHF
.	TRBJ1-1	.	TRBV6-1	TGTGCCAGCAGAAGGGAGGTGAACACTGAAGCTTTCTTT	CASRREVNTEAFF
.	TRBJ2-1	TRBD2	TRBV30	TGTGCCTGGAGTGAATCCGGGACTAGCGGCAATGAGCAGTTCTTC	CAWSESGTSGNEQFF
.	TRBJ2-3	.	TRBV5-1	TGCGCCAGCAGCTTGAGCGGACCCAGGAGCACAGATACGCAGTATTTT	CASSLSGPRSTDTQYF
.	TRBJ1-6	TRBD1	TRBV18	TGTGCCAGCTCACCCACAGGGGGCGTTAATTCACCCCTCCACTTT	CASSPTGGVNSPLHF
.	TRBJ1-1	.	TRBV19	TGTGCCAGTAGTACCGGGCGGACCCACAACGAAGCTTTCTTT	CASSTGRTHNEAFF
.	TRBJ2-6	TRBD2	TRBV29-1	TGCAGCGTTGTCAGCGGGGGACCGGGATCTGGGGCCAACGTCCTGACTTTC	CSVVSGGPGSGANVLTF
.	TRBJ2-3	TRBD1	TRBV5-6	TGTGCCAGCAGCTACCGACAGGGTCGACGCACAGATACGCAGTATTTT	CASSYRQGRRTDTQYF
.	TRBJ1-5	.	TRBV19	TGTGCCAGTAGTATCCAGGGCTCGTCTGCTCAGCCCCAGCATTTT	CASSIQGSSAQPQHF
.	TRBJ2-1	.	TRBV19	TGTGCCAGTACCCCGAGGGGGACCACGTCCCAGTTCTTC	CASTPRGTTSQFF
.	TRBJ2-1	.	TRBV10-3	TGTGCCATCAGTGACGGCGTGTACAATGAGCAGTTCTTC	CAISDGVYNEQFF
.	TRBJ2-7	TRBD2	TRBV27	TGTGCCAGCAGTCAGCGGGGGGGCTCTAACGAGCAGTACTTC	CASSQRGGSNEQYF
.	TRBJ1-2	TRBD1	TRBV18	TGTGCCAGCTCGGCGGGACAGGGGGCGACCGCTAACTATGGCTACACCTTC	CASSAGQGATANYGYTF
.	TRBJ2-1	.	TRBV4-2	TGTGCCAGCAGCCAGGGGGCCCCCAATGAGCAGTTCTTC	CASSQGAPNEQFF
.	TRBJ2-7	.	TRBV7-9	TGTGCCAGCAGCTTAGTTAGTGGGCATAACTACGAGCAGTACTTC	CASSLVSGHNYEQYF
.	TRBJ1-1	.	TRBV29-1	TGCAGCGTTAGGGGGGGGATAGACACTGAAGCTTTCTTT	CSVRGGIDTEAFF
few	TRBJ2-7	TRBD2	TRBV5-1	TGCGCCAGCAGGGTCGGACTAGCGGGAACCTACGAGCAGTACTTC	CASRVGLAGTYEQYF
.	TRBJ1-5	TRBD1	TRBV10-3	TGTGCCGCCCGGGACAGGGATCAGCCCCAGCATTTT	CAARDRDQPQHF
.	TRBJ1-4	.	TRBV6-1	TGTGCCAGCAGTGAAGGGCAGCGAGCTAATGAAAAACTGTTTTTT	CASSEGQRANEKLFF
.	TRBJ2-1	TRBD2	TRBV2	TGTGCCAGCAGTGTTCAGGGACTAGCGGGGGGAGATGAGCAGTTCTTC	CASSVQGLAGGDEQFF
.	TRBJ2-7	.	TRBV30	TGTGCCTGGAGTGTATCTTCTAACAACGAGCAGTACTTC	CAWSVSSNNEQYF
.	TRBJ1-2	TRBD1	TRBV27	TGTGCCAGCAGTCCCGACAGGGGTGATGGCTACACCTTC	CASSPDRGDGYTF
few	TRBJ2-5	TRBD2	TRBV4-1	TGCGCCAGCAGCCTGGGCGGCAGCGGGGGACTGAGGGGAGAGACCCAGTACTTC	CASSLGGSGGLRGETQYF
.	TRBJ2-7	.	TRBV6-1	TGTGCCAGCCTAGTCAGATCGTACAACGAGCAGTACTTC	CASLVRSYNEQYF
.	TRBJ1-1	.	TRBV7-3	TGTGCCAGCAGCCCTACCACCATCCGGGACAACGCTGAAGCTTTCTTT	CASSPTTIRDNAEAFF
.	TRBJ1-3	.	TRBV7-6	TGTGCCAGCAGCCCAGGAGGGTTCTCTGGAAACACCATATATTTT	CASSPGGFSGNTIYF
.	TRBJ1-5	TRBD1	TRBV19	TGTGCCAGTAGTCCGCCGACAGGGGTTTCAAGAGCGCCCCAGCATTTT	CASSPPTGVSRAPQHF
.	TRBJ1-2	.	TRBV28	TGTGCCAGCAGTTTATCGGGGGCCTTCTCCTATGGCTACACCTTC	CASSLSGAFSYGYTF
.	TRBJ2-5	TRBD2	TRBV6-6	TGTGCCAGCAGTTACGGGGGGGGGTTAAGAGAGACCCAGTACTTC	CASSYGGGLRETQYF
.	TRBJ2-5	.	TRBV27	TGTGCCAGCAGGCGGGACACCCAAGAGACCCAGTACTTC	CASRRDTQETQYF
.	TRBJ1-2	.	TRBV7-2	TGTGCCAGCAGCTTAGGGAGCGACTCCTATGGCTACACCTTC	CASSLGSDSYGYTF
.	TRBJ1-2	.	TRBV28	TGTGCCAGCAGAGCGACAGGCAGACACGGCTACACCTTC	CASRATGRHGYTF
.	TRBJ1-3	.	TRBV7-2	TGTGCCAGCAGCTTACAGGAGGTCTCTGGAAACACCATATATTTT	CASSLQEVSGNTIYF
.	TRBJ1-5	.	TRBV4-1	TGCGCCAGCAGCCAAGGTGGGTCCGGAGGGGTCTGGCAGCCCCAGCATTTT	CASSQGGSGGVWQPQHF
.	TRBJ1-1	.	TRBV27	TGTGCCAGCTCCCCTCGGGGAGGCACTGAAGCTTTCTTT	CASSPRGGTEAFF
.	TRBJ1-4	.	TRBV5-1	TGCGCCAGCAGCTCCGCGGGGGGACGTAATGAAAAACTGTTTTTT	CASSSAGGRNEKLFF
.	TRBJ2-7	.	TRBV5-1	TGCGCCAGCAGCTTGGATGGGGCATACGAGCAGTACTTC	CASSLDGAYEQYF
.	TRBJ2-2	.	TRBV6-1	TGTGCCAGCAGTCCGGGCCAGACGAACACCGGGGAGCTGTTTTTT	CASSPGQTNTGELFF
.	TRBJ1-1	.	TRBV14	TGTGCCAGCAGGGGGTATTTCATGATAGGCACTGAAGCTTTCTTT	CASRGYFMIGTEAFF
.	TRBJ1-2	TRBD1	TRBV7-8	TGTGCCAGCGGGACAGGGGATCACTATGGCTACACCTTC	CASGTGDHYGYTF
.	TRBJ1-5	TRBD1	TRBV12-5	TGTGCTAGTGGCCTGACAGGGGTGAATCAGCCCCAGCATTTT	CASGLTGVNQPQHF
.	TRBJ2-3	.	TRBV5-1	TGCGCCAGCAGCTTGGCTCAGGATACGCAGTATTTT	CASSLAQDTQYF
.	TRBJ1-1	.	TRBV6-5	TGTGCCAGCAGTTATGGCTCGTACACTGAAGCTTTCTTT	CASSYGSYTEAFF
.	TRBJ2-5	TRBD2	TRBV28	TGTGCCAGCAGTCTCCCCTTGGCGGGAGCTTACCAAGAGACCCAGTACTTC	CASSLPLAGAYQETQYF
.	TRBJ2-2	.	TRBV19	TGTGCCAGTAGTCCCCAAATTGGCGGGGAGCTGTTTTTT	CASSPQIGGELFF
.	TRBJ2-7	TRBD1	TRBV7-9	TGTGCCAGCAGCCCTAGGGACAGGGCCTACGAGCAGTACTTC	CASSPRDRAYEQYF
.	TRBJ2-3	.	TRBV19	TGTGCCAGTAGTACCGGGGGCACAGATACGCAGTATTTT	CASSTGGTDTQYF
.	TRBJ1-5	TRBD1	TRBV7-2	TGTGCCAGCAGCTTAGTGGCGGGGACAGGGTATCAGCCCCAGCATTTT	CASSLVAGTGYQPQHF
.	TRBJ1-5	TRBD1	TRBV10-3	TGTGCCATCAGTGAAAAGGGGGCAAGCAATCAGCCCCAGCATTTT	CAISEKGASNQPQHF
.	TRBJ1-1	TRBD1	TRBV5-1	TGCGCCAGCAGCTTAACAGGGGTCGACACTGAAGCTTTCTTT	CASSLTGVDTEAFF
.	TRBJ2-1	TRBD2	TRBV28	TGTGCCAGCATTCCGGGACCCATAGCTAGCGGGAGTTACAATGAGCAGTTCTTC	CASIPGPIASGSYNEQFF
.	TRBJ2-7	.	TRBV6-6	TGTGCCAGCAGCTCAAGGGGTACGGGCTCCTACGAGCAGTACTTC	CASSSRGTGSYEQYF